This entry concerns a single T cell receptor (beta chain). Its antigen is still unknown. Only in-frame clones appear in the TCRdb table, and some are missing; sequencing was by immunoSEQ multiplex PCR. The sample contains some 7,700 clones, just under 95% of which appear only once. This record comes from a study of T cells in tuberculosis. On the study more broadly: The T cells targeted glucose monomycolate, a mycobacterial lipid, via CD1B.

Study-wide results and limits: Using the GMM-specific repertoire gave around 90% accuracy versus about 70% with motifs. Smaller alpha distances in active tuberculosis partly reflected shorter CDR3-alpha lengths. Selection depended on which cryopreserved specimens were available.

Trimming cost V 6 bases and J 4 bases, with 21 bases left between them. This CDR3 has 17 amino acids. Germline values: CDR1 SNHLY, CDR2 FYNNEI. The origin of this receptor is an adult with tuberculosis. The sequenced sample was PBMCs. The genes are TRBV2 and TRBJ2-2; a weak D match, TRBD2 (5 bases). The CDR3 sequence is CASSQQRVRTGTGELFF. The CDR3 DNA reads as TGTGCCAGCAGCCAACAGAGAGTCCGGACTGGCACCGGGGAGCTGTTTTTT.